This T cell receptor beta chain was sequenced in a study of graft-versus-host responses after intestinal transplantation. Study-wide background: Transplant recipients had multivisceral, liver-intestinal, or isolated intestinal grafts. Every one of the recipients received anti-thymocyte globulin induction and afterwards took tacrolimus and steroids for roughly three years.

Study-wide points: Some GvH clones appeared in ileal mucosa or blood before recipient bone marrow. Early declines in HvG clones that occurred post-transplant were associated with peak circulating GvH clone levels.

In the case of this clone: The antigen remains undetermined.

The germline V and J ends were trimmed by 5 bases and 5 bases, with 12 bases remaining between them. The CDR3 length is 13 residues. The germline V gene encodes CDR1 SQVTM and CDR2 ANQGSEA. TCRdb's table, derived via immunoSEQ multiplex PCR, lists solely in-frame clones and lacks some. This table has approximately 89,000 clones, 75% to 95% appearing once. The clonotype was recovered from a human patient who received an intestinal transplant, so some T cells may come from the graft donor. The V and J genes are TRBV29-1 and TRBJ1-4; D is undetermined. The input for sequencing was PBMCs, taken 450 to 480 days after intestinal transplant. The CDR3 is CSVLSRLNEKLFF. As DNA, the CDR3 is TGCAGCGTTCTATCCAGACTAAATGAAAAACTGTTTTTT.